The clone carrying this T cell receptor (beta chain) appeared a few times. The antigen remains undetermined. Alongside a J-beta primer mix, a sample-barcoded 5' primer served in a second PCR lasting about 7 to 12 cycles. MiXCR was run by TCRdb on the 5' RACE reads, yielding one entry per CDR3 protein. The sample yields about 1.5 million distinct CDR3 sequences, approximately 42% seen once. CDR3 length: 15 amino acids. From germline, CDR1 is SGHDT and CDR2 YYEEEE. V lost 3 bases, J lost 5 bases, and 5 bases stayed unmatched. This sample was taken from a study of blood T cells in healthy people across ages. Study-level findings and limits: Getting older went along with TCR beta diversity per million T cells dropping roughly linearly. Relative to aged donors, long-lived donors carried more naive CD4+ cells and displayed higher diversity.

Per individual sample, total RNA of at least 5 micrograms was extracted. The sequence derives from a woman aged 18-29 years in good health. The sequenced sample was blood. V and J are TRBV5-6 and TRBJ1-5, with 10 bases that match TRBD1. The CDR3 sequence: CASSSDRGFYQPQHF. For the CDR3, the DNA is TGTGCCAGCAGCTCGGACAGGGGGTTTTATCAGCCCCAGCATTTT.